This TCR beta chain was documented in a study of T cells in Graves' hyperthyroidism and ophthalmopathy. For the study at large: Sampling of peripheral blood happened at initial diagnosis, prior to any treatment. Study results and caveats: A model using 13 V-J features told ophthalmopathy apart from stable hyperthyroidism. Blood samples included most of the expanded thyroid clonotypes exceeding 0.001.

This clonotype has ten or more counts. Its antigen is as yet unknown. Exclusions: uncontrolled infection, other autoimmune disease, pregnancy, lactation. The TCR beta CDR3 regions underwent amplification using RNA transcripts as the source. Initially, a first-round RT-PCR of the TCR CDR3 employed the HTBI primer set. TCRdb reanalysed the multiplex PCR reads using MiXCR and keeps one entry per CDR3 protein. The sample lists roughly 420,000 distinct CDR3 sequences; 15% to 19% were seen once. CDR3 length: 16 amino acids. The V gene's germline CDR1 is MNHEY and CDR2 SMNVEV (reference sequence). The germline V and J ends were trimmed by 4 bases and 0 bases, with 13 bases remaining between them.

This clonotype was obtained from a woman aged 18-29 years with Graves' hyperthyroidism. The rearrangement joins TRBV27 to TRBJ1-5; D possibly corresponds to TRBD1 (6 bases). The sequenced sample consisted of blood. This CDR3 is CASSSGTSYSNQPQHF. CDR3 in DNA: TGTGCCAGCAGTTCCGGGACATCGTATAGCAATCAGCCCCAGCATTTT.